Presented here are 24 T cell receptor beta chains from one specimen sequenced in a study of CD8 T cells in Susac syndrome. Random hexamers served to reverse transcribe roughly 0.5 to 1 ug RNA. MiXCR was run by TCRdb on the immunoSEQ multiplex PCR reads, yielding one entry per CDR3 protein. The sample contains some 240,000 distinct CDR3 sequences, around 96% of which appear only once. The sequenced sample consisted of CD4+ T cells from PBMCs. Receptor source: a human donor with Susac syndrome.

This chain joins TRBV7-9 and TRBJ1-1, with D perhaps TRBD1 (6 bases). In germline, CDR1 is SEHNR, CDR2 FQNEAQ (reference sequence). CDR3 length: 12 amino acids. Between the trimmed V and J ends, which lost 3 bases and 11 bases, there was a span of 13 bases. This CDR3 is CASSLVEGGAFF. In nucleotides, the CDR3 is TGTGCCAGCAGCTTGGTGGAGGGGGGGGCTTTCTTT.

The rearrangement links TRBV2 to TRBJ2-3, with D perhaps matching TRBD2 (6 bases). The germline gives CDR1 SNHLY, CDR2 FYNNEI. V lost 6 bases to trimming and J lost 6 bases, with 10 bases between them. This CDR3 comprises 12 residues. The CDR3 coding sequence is TGTGCCAGCAGGGAGGGTCTTGATACGCAGTATTTT. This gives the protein CASREGLDTQYF.

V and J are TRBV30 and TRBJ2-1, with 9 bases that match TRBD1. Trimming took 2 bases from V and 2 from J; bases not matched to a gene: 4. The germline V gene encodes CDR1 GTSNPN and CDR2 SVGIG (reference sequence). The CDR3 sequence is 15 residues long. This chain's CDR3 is CAWSPGTGTYNEQFF. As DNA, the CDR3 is TGTGCCTGGAGTCCGGGGACAGGGACCTACAATGAGCAGTTCTTC. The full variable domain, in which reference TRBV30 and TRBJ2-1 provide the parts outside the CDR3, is SQTIHQWPATLVQPVGSPLSLECTVEGTSNPNLYWYRQAAGRGLQLLFYSVGIGQISSEVPQNLSASRPQDRQFILSSKKLLLSDSGFYLCAWSPGTGTYNEQFFGPGTRLTVL.

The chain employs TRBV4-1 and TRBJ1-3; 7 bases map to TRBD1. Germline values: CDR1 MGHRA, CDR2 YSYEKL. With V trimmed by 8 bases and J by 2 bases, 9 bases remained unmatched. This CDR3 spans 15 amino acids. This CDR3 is CASGNSGGTGNTIYF. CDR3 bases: TGCGCCAGCGGGAATTCAGGGGGGACTGGAAACACCATATATTTT.

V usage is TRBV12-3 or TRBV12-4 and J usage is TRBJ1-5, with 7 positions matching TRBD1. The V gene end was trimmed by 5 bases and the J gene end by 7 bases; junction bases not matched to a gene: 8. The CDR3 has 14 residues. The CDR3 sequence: CASSPQGRSQPQHF. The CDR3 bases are TGTGCCAGCAGTCCACAGGGGCGAAGCCAGCCCCAGCATTTT.

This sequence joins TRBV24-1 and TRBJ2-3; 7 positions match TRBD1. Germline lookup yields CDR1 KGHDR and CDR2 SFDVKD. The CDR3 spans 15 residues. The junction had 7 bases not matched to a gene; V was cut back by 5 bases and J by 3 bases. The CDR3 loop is CATSGPGQTTDTQYF. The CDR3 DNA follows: TGTGCCACCAGTGGTCCGGGACAGACTACAGATACGCAGTATTTT.

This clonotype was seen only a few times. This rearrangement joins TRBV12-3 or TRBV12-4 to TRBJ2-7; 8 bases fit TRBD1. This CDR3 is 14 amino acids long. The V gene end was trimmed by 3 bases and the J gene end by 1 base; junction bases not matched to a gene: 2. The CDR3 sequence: CASSFGQGSYEQYF. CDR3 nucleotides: TGTGCCAGCAGTTTTGGACAGGGATCCTACGAGCAGTACTTC.

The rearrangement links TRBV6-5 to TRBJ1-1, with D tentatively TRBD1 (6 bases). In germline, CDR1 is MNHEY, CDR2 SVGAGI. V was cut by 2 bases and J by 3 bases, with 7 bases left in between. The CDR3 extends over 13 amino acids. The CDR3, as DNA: TGTGCCAGCAGTTACGGACAGTACACTGAAGCTTTCTTT. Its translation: CASSYGQYTEAFF.

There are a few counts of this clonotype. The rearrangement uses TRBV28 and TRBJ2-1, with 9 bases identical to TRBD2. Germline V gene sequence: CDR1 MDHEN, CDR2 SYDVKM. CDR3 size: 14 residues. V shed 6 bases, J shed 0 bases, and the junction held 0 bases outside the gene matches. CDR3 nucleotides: TGTGCCAGCAGGACTAGCGGCTCCTACAATGAGCAGTTCTTC. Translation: CASRTSGSYNEQFF.

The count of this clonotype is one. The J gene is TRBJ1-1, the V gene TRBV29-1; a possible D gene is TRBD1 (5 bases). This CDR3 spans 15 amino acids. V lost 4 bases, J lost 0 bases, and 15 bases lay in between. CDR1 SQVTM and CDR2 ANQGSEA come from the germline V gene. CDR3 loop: CSVARQPGMNTEAFF. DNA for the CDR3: TGCAGCGTTGCCCGACAGCCGGGCATGAACACTGAAGCTTTCTTT.

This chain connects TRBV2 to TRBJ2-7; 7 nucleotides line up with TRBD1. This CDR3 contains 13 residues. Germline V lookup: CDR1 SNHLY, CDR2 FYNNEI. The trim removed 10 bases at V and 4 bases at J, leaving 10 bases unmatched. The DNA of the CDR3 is TGTGCCAACAGACAGGGAGAGACGTACGAGCAGTACTTC. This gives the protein CANRQGETYEQYF.

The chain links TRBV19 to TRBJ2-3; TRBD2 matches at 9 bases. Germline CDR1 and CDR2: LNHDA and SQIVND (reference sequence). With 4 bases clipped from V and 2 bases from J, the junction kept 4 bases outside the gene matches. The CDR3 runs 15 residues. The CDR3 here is CASSTAGGPTDTQYF. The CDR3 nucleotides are TGTGCCAGTAGTACCGCGGGAGGGCCCACAGATACGCAGTATTTT.

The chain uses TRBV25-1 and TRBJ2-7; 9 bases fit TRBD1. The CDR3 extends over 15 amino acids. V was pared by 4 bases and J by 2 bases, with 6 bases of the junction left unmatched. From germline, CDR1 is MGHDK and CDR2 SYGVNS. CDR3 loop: CASSALGTGPYEQYF. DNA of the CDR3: TGTGCCAGCAGTGCCCTTGGGACAGGGCCCTACGAGCAGTACTTC.

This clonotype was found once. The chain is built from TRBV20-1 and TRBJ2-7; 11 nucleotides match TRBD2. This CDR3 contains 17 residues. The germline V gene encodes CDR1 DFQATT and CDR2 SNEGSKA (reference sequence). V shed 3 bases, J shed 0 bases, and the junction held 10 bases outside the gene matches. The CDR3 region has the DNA TGCAGTGCTAGCTCCCTACTAGCGGGAGTAAGCTCCTACGAGCAGTACTTC. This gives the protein CSASSLLAGVSSYEQYF.

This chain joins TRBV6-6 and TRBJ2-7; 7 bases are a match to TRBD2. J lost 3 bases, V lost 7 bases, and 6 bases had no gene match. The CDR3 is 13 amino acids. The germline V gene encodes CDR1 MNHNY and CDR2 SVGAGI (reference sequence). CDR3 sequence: CASTAGDGYEQYF. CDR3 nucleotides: TGTGCCAGCACGGCGGGAGATGGCTACGAGCAGTACTTC.

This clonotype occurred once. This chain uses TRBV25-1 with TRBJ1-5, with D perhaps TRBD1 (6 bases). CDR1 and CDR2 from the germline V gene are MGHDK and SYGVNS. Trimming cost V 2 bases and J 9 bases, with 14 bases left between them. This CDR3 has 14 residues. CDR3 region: CASSEQGNFRPQHF. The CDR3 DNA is TGTGCCAGCAGTGAACAGGGGAACTTTCGGCCCCAGCATTTT.

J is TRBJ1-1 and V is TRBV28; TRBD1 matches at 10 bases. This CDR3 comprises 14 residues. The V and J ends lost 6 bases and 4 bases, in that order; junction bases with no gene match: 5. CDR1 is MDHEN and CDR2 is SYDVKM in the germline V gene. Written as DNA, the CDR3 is TGTGCCAGCAGGAGGACAGGGGGAAGCACTGAAGCTTTCTTT. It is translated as CASRRTGGSTEAFF.

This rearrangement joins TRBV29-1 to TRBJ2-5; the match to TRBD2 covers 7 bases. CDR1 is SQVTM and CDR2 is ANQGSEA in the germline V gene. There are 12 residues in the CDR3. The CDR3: CTTGRDQETQYF. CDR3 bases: TGCACGACGGGGAGGGATCAAGAGACCCAGTACTTC.

CDR3 bases: TGTGCCAGCAGCTTGAAAGCCTTCGCCACTGAAGCTTTCTTT. It codes for CASSLKAFATEAFF. V usage is TRBV5-5 and J usage is TRBJ1-1; unclear D gene. The CDR3 is 14 amino acids. V lost 1 base and J lost 4, with 11 bases in between. Germline V gene sequence: CDR1 SGHKS, CDR2 YYEKEE (reference sequence). Variable domain in full (rest from reference TRBV5-5 and TRBJ1-1): DAGVTQSPTHLIKTRGQQVTLRCSPISGHKSVSWYQQVLGQGPQFIFQYYEKEERGRGNFPDRFSARQFPNYSSELNVNALLLGDSALYLCASSLKAFATEAFFGQGTRLTVV.

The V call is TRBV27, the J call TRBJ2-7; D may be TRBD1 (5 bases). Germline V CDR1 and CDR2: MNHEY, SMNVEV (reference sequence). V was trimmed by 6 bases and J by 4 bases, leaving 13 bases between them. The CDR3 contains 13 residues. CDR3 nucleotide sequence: TGTGCCAGCAGCAGGGTCCCGGGTTACGAGCAGTACTTC. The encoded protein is CASSRVPGYEQYF.

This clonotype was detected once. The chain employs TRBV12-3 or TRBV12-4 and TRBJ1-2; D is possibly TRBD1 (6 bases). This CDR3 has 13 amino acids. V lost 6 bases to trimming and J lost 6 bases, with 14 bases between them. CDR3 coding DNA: TGTGCCAGCAGCCCTTCAGGACAGCATGGCTACACCTTC. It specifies CASSPSGQHGYTF.

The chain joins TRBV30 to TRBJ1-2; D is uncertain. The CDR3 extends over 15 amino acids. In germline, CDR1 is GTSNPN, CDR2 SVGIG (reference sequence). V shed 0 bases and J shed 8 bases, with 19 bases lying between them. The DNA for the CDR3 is TGTGCCTGGAGTGTAGCTGGACTGGGCATCTTGGGCTACACCTTC. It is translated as CAWSVAGLGILGYTF.

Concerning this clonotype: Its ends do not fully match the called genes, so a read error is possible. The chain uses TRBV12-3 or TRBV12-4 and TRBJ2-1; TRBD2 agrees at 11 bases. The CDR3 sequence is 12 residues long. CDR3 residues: CASSYTSGSLIF. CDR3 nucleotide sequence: TGTGCCAGCAGCTACACTAGCGGGAGTCTCATTTTC.

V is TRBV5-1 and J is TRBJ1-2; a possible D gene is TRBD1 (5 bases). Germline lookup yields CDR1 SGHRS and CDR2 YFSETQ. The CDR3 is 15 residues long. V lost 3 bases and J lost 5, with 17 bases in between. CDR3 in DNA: TGCGCCAGCAGCTCAGGGACGGAGGGGCTATATGGCTACACCTTC. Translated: CASSSGTEGLYGYTF. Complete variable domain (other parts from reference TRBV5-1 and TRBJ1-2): KAGVTQTPRYLIKTRGQQVTLSCSPISGHRSVSWYQQTPGQGLQFLFEYFSETQRNKGNFPGRFSGRQFSNSRSEMNVSTLELGDSALYLCASSSGTEGLYGYTFGSGTRLTVV.